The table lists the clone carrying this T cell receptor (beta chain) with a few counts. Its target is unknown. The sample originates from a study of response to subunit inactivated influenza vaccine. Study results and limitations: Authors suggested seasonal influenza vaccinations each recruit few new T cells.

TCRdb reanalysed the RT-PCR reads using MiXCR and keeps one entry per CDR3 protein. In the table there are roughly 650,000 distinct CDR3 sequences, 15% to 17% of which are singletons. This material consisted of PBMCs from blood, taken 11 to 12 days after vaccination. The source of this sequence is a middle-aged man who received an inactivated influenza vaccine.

The CDR3 sequence: CAISERGTGELFF. The CDR3 DNA follows: TGTGCCATCAGTGAGCGGGGCACCGGGGAGCTGTTTTTT. The V call is TRBV10-3, the J call TRBJ2-2; possible D gene TRBD2, 5 bases. This CDR3 is 13 amino acids long. V lost 2 bases and J 4 bases, leaving 5 bases between the germline ends. CDR1 is ENHRY and CDR2 is SYGVKD in the germline V gene.